Reported below is one TCR beta chain. Its antigen remains unknown. Sequencing templates came from extracted RNA that was reverse transcribed into cDNA. Profiling relied on immunoSEQ multiplex PCR, and the TCRdb table lists in-frame clones only, not all of them. The data hold over 150,000 clones, with 59% observed a single time. The entry originates in a study of CD8+ T cells in alopecia areata. Study information: Oral tofacitinib (5 to 10 mg twice daily) was administered to treated patients. Regarding the study as a whole: Possibly as an HLA-related effect, TCR sharing across patients appeared less clear than in mice.

From germline, CDR1 is LNHNV and CDR2 YYDKDF (reference sequence). The V and J ends lost 6 bases and 6 bases respectively, with 15 bases between them. The CDR3 is 13 amino acids. Specimens obtained from alopecia areata patients comprised lesional scalp punch biopsies and peripheral blood. PBMCs served as the source from which CD4+ and CD8+ T cells were sorted. The V gene is TRBV15, the J gene TRBJ2-7, with a weak D call TRBD1 (5 bases). The sample here was CD4+ T cells sorted from blood, taken at week 0. The origin of this receptor is a human donor with alopecia areata. The CDR3 here is CATRAGNAAEQYF. The CDR3 coding sequence is TGTGCCACCAGGGCAGGGAATGCTGCCGAGCAGTACTTC.